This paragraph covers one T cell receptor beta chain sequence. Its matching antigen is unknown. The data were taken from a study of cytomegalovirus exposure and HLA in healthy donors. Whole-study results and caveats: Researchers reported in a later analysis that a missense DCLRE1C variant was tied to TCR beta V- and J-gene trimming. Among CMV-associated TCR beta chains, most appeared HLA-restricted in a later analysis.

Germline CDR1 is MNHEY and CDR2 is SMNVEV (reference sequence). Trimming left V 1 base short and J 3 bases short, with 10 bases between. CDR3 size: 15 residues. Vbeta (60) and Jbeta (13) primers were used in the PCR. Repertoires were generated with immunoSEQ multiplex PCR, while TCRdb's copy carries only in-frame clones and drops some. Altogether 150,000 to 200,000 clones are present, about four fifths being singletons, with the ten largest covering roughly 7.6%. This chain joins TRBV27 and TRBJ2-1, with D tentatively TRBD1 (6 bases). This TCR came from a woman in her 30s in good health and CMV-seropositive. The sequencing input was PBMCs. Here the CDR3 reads CASSLFQGLYNEQFF. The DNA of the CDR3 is TGTGCCAGCAGTTTATTCCAGGGGCTCTACAATGAGCAGTTCTTC.